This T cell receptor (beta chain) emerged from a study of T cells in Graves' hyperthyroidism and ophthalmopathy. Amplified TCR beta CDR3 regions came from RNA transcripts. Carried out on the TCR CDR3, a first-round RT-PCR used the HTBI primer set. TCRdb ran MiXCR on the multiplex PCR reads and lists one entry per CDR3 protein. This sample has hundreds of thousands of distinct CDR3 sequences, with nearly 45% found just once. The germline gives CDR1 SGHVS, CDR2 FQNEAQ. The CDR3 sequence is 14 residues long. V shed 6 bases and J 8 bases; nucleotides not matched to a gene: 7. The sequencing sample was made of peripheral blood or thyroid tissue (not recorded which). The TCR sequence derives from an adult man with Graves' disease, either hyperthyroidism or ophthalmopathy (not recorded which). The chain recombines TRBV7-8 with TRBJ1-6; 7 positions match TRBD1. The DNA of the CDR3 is TGTGCCAGCAGTTTAAAGGGGGCGTATTCACCCCTCCACTTT. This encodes CASSLKGAYSPLHF.